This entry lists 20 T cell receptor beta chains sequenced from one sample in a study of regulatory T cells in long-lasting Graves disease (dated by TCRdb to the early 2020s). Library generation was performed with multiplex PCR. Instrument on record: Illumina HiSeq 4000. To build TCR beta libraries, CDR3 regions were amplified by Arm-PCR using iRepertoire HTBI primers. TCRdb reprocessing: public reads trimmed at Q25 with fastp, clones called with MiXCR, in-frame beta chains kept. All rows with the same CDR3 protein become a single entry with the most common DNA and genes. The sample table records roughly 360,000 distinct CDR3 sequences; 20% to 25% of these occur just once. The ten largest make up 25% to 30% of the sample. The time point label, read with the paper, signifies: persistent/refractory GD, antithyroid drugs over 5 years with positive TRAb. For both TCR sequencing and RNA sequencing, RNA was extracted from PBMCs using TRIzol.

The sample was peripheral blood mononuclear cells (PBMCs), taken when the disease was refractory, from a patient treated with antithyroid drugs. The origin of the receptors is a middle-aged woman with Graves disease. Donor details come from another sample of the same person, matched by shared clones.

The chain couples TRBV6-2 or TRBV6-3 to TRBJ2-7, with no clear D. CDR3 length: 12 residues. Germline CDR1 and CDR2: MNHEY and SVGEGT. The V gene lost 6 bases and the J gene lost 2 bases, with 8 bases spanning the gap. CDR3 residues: CASRQNTYEQYF. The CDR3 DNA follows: TGTGCCAGCAGACAGAATACCTACGAGCAGTACTTC.

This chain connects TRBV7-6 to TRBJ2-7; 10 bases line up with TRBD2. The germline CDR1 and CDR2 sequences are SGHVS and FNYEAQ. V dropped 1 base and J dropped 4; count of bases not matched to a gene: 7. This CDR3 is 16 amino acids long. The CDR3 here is CASSLVSSGSLYEQYF. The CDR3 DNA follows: TGTGCCAGCAGCTTAGTTTCTAGCGGGAGTCTTTACGAGCAGTACTTC.

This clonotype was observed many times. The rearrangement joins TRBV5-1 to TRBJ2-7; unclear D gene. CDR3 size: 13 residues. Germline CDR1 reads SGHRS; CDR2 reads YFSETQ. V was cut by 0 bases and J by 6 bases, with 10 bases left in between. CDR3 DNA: TGCGCCAGCAGCTTGGGCCACCCAGCCGAGCAGTACTTC. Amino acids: CASSLGHPAEQYF.

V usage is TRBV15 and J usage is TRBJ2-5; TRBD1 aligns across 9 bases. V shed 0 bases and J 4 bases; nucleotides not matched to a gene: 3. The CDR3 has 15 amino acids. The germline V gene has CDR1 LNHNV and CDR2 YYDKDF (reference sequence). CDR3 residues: CATSRDGQGRETQYF. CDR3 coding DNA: TGTGCCACCAGCAGAGACGGACAGGGGCGAGAGACCCAGTACTTC. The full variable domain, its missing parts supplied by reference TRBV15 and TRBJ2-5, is DAMVIQNPRYQVTQFGKPVTLSCSQTLNHNVMYWYQQKSSQAPKLLFHYYDKDFNNEADTPDNFQSRRPNTSFCFLDIRSPGLGDTAMYLCATSRDGQGRETQYFGPGTRLLVL.

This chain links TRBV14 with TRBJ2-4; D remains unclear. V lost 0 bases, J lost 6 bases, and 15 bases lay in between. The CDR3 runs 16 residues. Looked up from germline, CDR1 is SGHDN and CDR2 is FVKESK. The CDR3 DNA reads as TGTGCCAGCAGCCAAGATCTAGGTCCTTCGGGAAACATTCAGTACTTC. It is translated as CASSQDLGPSGNIQYF.

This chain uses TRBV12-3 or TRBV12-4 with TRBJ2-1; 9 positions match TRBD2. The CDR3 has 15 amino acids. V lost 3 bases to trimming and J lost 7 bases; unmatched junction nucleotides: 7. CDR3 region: CASSFYSGSINEQFF. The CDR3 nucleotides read TGTGCCAGCAGTTTCTATAGCGGGAGCATAAATGAGCAGTTCTTC.

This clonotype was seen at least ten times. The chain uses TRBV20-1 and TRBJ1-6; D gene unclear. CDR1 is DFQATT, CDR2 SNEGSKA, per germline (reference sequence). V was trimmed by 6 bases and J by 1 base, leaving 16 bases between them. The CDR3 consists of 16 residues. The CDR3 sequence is CSASQLLSSYNSPLHF. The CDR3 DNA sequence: TGCAGTGCCTCCCAGTTATTATCTTCCTATAATTCACCCCTCCACTTT.

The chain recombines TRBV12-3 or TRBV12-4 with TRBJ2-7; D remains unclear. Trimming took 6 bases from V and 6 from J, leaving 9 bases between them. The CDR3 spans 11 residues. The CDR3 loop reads CASRADFEQYF. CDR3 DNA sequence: TGTGCCAGCAGGGCCGACTTCGAGCAGTACTTC.

The chain's CDR3 is CASSFPGLAGGPTDTQYF. The CDR3, as DNA: TGTGCCAGCAGCTTCCCAGGACTAGCGGGAGGGCCCACAGATACGCAGTATTTT. The V gene is TRBV7-9, the J gene TRBJ2-3, with 15 bases aligning to TRBD2. This CDR3 contains 18 residues. J was trimmed by 2 bases and V by 3 bases; bases with no gene match: 6. CDR1 is SEHNR and CDR2 is FQNEAQ in the germline V gene (reference sequence).

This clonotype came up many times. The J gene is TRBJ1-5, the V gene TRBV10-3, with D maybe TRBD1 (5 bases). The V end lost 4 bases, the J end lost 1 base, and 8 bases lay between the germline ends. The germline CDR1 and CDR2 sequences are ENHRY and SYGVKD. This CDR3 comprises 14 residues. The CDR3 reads CAISVEGSNQPQHF. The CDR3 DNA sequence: TGTGCCATCAGTGTGGAGGGGAGCAATCAGCCCCAGCATTTT.

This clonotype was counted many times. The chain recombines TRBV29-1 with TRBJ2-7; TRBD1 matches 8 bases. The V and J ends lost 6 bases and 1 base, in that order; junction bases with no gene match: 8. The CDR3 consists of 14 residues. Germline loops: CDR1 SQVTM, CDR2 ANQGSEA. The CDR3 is CSVWDRLISYEQYF. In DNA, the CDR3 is TGCAGCGTCTGGGACAGGTTGATTTCCTACGAGCAGTACTTC.

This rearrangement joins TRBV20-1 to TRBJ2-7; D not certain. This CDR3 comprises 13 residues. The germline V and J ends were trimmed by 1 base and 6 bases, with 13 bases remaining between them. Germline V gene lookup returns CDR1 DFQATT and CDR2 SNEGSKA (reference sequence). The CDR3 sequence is CSARGVLGFEQYF. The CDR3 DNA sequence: TGCAGTGCTAGAGGCGTGCTCGGGTTCGAGCAGTACTTC.

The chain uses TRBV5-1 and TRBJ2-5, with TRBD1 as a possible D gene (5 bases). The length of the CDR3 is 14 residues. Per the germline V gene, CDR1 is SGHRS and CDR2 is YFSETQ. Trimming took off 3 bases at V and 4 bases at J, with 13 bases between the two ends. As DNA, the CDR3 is TGCGCCAGCAGCTCCTGGGGCAGGGCAGAGACCCAGTACTTC. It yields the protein CASSSWGRAETQYF.

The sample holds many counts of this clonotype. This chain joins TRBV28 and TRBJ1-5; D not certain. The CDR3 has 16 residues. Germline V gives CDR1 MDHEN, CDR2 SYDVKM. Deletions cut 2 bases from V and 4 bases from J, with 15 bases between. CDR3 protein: CASSLGDITVNQPQHF. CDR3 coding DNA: TGTGCCAGCAGTTTAGGAGACATCACAGTAAATCAGCCCCAGCATTTT.

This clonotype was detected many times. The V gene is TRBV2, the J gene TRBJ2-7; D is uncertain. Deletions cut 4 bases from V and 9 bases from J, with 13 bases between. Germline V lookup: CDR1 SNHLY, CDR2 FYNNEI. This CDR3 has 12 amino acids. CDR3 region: CASSAGTFGQYF. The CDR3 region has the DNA TGTGCCAGCAGTGCGGGCACCTTCGGGCAGTACTTC.

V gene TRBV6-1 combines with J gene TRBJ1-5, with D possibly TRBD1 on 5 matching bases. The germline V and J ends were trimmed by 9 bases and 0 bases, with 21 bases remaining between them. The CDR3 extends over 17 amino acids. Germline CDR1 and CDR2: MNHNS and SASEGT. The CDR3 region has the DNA TGTGCCAGTACTCGGACACCGAGCAAGTATAGCAATCAGCCCCAGCATTTT. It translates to CASTRTPSKYSNQPQHF.

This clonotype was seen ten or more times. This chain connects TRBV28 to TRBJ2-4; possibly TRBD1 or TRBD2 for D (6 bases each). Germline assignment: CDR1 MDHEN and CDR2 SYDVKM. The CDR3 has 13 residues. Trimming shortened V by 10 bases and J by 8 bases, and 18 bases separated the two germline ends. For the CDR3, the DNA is TGTGCCACCACTCCGACTAGGGGGTACATTCAGTACTTC. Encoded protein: CATTPTRGYIQYF.

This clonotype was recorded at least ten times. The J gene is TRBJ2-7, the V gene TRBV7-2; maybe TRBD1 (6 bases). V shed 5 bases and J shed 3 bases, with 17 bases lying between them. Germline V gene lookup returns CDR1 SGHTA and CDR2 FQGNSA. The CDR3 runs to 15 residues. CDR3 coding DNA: TGTGCCAGCAGCCCAGACGGGACAAAACACTACGAGCAGTACTTC. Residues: CASSPDGTKHYEQYF.

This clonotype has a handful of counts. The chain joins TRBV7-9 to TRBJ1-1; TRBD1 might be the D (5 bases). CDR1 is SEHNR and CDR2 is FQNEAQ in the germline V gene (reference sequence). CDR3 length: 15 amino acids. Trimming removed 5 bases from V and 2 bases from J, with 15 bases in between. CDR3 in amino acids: CASSGPAGHNTEAFF. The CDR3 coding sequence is TGTGCCAGCAGCGGGCCGGCAGGGCATAACACTGAAGCTTTCTTT.

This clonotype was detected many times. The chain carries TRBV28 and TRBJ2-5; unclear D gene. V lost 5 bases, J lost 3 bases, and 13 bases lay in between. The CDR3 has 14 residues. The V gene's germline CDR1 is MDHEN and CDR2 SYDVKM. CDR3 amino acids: CASSLDLVEETQYF. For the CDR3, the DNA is TGTGCCAGCAGTCTCGACCTGGTGGAAGAGACCCAGTACTTC.